Below, one TCR beta chain is given with its context. The sample is drawn from a study of T cell changes during pregnancy in multiple sclerosis. TCRdb's copy holds only in-frame clones and misses some; the assay was immunoSEQ multiplex PCR. This table holds about 36,000 clones, more than 70% found once. The germline CDR1 and CDR2 sequences are SGHRS and YFSETQ. V lost 0 bases, J lost 2 bases, and 7 bases lay in between. The CDR3 runs to 14 residues. The sequencing here drew on CD4+ T cells from peripheral blood mononuclear cells, taken in the first trimester of pregnancy. The receptor was isolated from a female donor with multiple sclerosis, enrolled in a pregnancy study. This chain connects TRBV5-1 to TRBJ2-3, with D hard to call. The CDR3 nucleotides read TGCGCCAGCAGCTTGGCCGCGTTCACAGATACGCAGTATTTT. Translated: CASSLAAFTDTQYF.